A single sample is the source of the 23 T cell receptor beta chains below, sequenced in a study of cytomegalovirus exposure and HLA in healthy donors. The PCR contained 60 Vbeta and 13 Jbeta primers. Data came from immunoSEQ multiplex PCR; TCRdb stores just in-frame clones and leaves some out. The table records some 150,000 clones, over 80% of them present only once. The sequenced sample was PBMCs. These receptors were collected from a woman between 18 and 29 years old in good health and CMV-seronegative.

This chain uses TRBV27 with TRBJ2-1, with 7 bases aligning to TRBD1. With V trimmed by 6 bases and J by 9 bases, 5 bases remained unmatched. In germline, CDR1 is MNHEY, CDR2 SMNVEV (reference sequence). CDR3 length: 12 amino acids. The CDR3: CASSLRGLEQFF. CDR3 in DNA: TGTGCCAGCAGCCTAAGGGGGCTTGAGCAGTTCTTC.

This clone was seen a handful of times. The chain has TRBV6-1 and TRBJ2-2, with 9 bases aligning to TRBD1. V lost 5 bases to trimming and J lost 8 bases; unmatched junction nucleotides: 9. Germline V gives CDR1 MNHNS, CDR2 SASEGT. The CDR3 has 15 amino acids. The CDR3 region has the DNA TGTGCCAGCAGTTTGGGACAGGGTTGGACTGGGGAGCTGTTTTTT. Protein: CASSLGQGWTGELFF.

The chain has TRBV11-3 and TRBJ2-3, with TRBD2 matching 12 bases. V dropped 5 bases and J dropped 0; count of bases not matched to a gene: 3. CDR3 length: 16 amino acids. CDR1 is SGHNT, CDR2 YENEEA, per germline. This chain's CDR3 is CASSPGTSGSTDTQYF. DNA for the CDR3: TGTGCCAGCAGCCCAGGGACTAGCGGGAGCACAGATACGCAGTATTTT.

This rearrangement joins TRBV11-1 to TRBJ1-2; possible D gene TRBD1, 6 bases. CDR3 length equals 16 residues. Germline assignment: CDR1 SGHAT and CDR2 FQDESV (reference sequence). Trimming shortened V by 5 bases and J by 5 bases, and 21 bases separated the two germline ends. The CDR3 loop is CASSPGDTRFAYGYTF. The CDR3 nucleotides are TGTGCCAGCAGCCCAGGGGACACGCGATTCGCATATGGCTACACCTTC.

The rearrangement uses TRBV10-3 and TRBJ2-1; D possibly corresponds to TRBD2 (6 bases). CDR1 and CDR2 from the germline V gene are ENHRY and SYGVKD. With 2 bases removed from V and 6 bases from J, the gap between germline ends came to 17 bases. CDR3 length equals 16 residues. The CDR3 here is CAISEPGLPRGNEQFF. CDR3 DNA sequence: TGTGCCATCAGTGAGCCGGGACTCCCACGGGGCAATGAGCAGTTCTTC.

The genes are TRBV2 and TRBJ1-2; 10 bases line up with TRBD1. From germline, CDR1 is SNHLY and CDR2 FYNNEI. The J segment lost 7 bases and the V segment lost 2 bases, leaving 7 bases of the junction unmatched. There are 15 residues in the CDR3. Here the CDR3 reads CASSESRQGASGYTF. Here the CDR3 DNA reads TGTGCCAGCAGTGAATCCCGACAGGGGGCGAGTGGCTACACCTTC.

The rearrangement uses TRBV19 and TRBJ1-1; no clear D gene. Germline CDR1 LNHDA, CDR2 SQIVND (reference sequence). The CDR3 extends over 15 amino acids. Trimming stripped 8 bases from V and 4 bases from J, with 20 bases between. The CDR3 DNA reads TGTGCCAGTTGTGTAGTTGGGCCCCGGGGCACTGAAGCTTTCTTT. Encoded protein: CASCVVGPRGTEAFF.

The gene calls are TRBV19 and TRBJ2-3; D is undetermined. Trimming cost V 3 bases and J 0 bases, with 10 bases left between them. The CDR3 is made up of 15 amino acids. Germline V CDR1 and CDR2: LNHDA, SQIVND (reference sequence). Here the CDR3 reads CASSMAGTSTDTQYF. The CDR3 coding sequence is TGTGCCAGTAGTATGGCAGGAACTAGCACAGATACGCAGTATTTT.

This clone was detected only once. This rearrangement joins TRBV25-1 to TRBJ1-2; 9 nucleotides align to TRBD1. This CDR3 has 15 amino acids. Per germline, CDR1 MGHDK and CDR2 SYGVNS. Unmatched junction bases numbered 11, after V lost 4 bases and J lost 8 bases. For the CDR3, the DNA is TGTGCCAGCAGTGCTATGCGAACAGGGGGCACGGGCTACACCTTC. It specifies CASSAMRTGGTGYTF.

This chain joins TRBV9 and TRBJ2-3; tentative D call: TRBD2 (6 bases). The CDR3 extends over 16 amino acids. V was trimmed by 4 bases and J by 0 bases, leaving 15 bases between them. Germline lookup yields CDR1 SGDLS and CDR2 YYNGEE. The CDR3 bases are TGTGCCAGCAGCCGGTGGGGGGTACCTAGCACAGATACGCAGTATTTT. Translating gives CASSRWGVPSTDTQYF.

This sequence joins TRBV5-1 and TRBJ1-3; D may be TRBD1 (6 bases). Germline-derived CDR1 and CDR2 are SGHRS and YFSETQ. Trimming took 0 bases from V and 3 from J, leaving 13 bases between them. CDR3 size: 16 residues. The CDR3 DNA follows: TGCGCCAGCAGCTTGGAGGGGGGGGCTTATGGAAACACCATATATTTT. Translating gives CASSLEGGAYGNTIYF. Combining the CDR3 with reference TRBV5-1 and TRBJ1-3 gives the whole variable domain KAGVTQTPRYLIKTRGQQVTLSCSPISGHRSVSWYQQTPGQGLQFLFEYFSETQRNKGNFPGRFSGRQFSNSRSEMNVSTLELGDSALYLCASSLEGGAYGNTIYFGEGSWLTVV.

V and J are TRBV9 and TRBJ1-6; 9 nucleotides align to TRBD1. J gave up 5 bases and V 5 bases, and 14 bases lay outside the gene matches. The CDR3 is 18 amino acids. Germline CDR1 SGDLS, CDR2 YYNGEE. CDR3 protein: CASSKSYRDRADNSPLHF. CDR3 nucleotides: TGTGCCAGCAGTAAATCGTACCGGGACAGGGCCGATAATTCACCCCTCCACTTT.

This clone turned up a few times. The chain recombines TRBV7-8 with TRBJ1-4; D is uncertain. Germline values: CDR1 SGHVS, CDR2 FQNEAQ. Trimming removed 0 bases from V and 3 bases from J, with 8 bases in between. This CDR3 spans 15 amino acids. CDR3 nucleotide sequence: TGTGCCAGCAGCTTAGCAGCCCTAGCTAATGAAAAACTGTTTTTT. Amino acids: CASSLAALANEKLFF.

The CDR3 is CASSVGLAPPQETQYF. CDR3 coding DNA: TGTGCCAGCAGCGTCGGACTAGCACCACCCCAAGAGACCCAGTACTTC. The rearrangement joins TRBV9 to TRBJ2-5; the match to TRBD2 covers 8 bases. The CDR3 covers 16 residues. V shed 2 bases and J 1 base; nucleotides not matched to a gene: 7. Germline lookup yields CDR1 SGDLS and CDR2 YYNGEE.

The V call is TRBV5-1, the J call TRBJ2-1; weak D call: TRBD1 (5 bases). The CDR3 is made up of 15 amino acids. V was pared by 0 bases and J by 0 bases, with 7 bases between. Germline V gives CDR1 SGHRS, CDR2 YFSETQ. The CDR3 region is CASSLGQTSYNEQFF. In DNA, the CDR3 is TGCGCCAGCAGCTTGGGACAGACCTCCTACAATGAGCAGTTCTTC.

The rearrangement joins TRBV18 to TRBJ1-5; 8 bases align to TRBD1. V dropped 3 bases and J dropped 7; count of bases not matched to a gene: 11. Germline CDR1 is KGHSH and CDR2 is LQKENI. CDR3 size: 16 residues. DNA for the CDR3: TGTGCCAGCTCACCGCCCAATAACAGGGGGGACCAGCCCCAGCATTTT. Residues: CASSPPNNRGDQPQHF. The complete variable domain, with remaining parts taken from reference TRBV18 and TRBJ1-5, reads NAGVMQNPRHLVRRRGQEARLRCSPMKGHSHVYWYRQLPEEGLKFMVYLQKENIIDESGMPKERFSAEFPKEGPSILRIQQVVRGDSAAYFCASSPPNNRGDQPQHFGDGTRLSIL.

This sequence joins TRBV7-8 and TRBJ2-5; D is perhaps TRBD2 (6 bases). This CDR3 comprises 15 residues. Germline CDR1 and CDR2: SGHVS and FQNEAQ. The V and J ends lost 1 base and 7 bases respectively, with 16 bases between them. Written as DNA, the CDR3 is TGTGCCAGCAGCTTAGGAATGCAGCGGAGGGGGACCCAGTACTTC. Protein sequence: CASSLGMQRRGTQYF.

CDR3 region: CATSRESGGWYEQYF. DNA of the CDR3: TGTGCCACCAGCAGAGAATCCGGCGGGTGGTACGAGCAGTACTTC. The chain combines TRBV15 with TRBJ2-7; a weak D match, TRBD2 (5 bases). Germline CDR1 and CDR2: LNHNV and YYDKDF (reference sequence). V gave up 0 bases and J gave up 4 bases, with 13 bases separating them. The CDR3 is 15 residues long.

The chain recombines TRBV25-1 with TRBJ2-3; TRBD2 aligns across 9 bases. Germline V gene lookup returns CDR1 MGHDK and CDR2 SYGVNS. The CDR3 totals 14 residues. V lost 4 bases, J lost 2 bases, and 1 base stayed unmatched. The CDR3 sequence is CASSGLADTDTQYF. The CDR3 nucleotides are TGTGCCAGCAGTGGACTAGCGGACACAGATACGCAGTATTTT. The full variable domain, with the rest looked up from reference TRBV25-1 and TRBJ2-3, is EADIYQTPRYLVIGTGKKITLECSQTMGHDKMYWYQQDPGMELHLIHYSYGVNSTEKGDLSSESTVSRIRTEHFPLTLESARPSHTSQYLCASSGLADTDTQYFGPGTRLTVL.

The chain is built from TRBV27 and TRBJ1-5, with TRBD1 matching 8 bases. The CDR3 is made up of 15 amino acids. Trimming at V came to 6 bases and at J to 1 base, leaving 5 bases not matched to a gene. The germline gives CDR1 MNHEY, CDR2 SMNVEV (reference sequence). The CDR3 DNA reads TGTGCCAGCAGCTCTGACAGGGGAAGCAATCAGCCCCAGCATTTT. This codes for CASSSDRGSNQPQHF.

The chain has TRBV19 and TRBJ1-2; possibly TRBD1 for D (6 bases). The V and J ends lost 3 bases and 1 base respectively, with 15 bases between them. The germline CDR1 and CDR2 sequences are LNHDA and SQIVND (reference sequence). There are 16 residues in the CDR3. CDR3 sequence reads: CASSIQTGSLNYGYTF. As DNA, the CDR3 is TGTGCCAGTAGTATTCAAACAGGGTCCCTTAACTATGGCTACACCTTC. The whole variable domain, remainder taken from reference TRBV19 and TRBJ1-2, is DGGITQSPKYLFRKEGQNVTLSCEQNLNHDAMYWYRQDPGQGLRLIYYSQIVNDFQKGDIAEGYSVSREKKESFPLTVTSAQKNPTAFYLCASSIQTGSLNYGYTFGSGTRLTVV.

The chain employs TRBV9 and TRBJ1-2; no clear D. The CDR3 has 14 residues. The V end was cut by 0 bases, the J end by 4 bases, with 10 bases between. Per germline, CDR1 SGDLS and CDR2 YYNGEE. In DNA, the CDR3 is TGTGCCAGCAGCGTAGAGGTAAGACTCTATGGCTACACCTTC. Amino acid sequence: CASSVEVRLYGYTF.

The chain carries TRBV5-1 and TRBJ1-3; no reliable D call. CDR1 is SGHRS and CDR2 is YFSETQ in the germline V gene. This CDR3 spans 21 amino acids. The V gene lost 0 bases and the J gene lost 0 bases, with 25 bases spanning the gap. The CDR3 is CASSLVLHSTSAFFSGNTIYF. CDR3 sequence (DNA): TGCGCCAGCAGCTTGGTATTGCATTCGACATCCGCGTTTTTCTCTGGAAACACCATATATTTT.